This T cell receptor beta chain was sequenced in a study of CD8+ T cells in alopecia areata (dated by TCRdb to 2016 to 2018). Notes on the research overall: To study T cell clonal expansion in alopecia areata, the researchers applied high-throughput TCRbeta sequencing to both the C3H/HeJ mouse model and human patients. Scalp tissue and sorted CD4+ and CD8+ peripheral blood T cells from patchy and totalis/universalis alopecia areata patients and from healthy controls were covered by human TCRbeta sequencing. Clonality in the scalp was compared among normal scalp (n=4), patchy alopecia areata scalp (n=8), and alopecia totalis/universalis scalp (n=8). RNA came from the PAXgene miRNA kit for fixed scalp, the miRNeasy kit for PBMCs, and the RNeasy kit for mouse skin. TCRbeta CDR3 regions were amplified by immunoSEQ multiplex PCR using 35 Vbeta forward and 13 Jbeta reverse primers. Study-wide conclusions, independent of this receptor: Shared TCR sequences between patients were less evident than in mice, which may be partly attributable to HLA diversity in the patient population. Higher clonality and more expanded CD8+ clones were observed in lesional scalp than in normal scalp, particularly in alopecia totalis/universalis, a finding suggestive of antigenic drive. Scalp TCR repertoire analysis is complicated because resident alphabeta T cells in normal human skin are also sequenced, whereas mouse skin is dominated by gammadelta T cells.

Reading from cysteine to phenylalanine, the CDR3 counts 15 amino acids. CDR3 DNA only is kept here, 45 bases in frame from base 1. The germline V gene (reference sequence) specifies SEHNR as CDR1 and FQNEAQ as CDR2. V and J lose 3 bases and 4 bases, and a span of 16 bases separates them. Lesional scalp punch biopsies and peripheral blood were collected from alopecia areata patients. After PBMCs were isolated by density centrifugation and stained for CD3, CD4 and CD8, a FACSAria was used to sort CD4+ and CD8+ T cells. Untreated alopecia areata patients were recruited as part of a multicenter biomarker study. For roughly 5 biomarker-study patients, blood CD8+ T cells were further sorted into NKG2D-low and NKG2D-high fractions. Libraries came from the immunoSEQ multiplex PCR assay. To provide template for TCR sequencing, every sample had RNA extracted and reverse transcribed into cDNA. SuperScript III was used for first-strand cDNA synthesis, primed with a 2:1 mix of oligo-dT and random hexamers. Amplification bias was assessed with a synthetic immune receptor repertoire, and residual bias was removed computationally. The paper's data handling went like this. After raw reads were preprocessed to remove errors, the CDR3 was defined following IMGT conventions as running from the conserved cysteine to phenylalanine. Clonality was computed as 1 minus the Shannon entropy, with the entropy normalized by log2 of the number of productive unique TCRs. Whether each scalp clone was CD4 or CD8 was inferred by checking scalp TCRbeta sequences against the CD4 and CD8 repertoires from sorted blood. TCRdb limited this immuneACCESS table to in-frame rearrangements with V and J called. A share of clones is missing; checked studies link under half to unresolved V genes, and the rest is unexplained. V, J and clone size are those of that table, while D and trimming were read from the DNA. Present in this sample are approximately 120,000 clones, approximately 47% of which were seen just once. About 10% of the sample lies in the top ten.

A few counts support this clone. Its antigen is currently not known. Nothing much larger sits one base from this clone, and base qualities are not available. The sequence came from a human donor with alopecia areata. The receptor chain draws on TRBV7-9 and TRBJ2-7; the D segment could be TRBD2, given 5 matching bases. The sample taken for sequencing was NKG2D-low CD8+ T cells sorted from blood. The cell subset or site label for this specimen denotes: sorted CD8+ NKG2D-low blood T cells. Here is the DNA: TGTGCCAGCAGCTTGCCCCACGGAACGGGGTACGAGCAGTACTTC. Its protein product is CASSLPHGTGYEQYF.